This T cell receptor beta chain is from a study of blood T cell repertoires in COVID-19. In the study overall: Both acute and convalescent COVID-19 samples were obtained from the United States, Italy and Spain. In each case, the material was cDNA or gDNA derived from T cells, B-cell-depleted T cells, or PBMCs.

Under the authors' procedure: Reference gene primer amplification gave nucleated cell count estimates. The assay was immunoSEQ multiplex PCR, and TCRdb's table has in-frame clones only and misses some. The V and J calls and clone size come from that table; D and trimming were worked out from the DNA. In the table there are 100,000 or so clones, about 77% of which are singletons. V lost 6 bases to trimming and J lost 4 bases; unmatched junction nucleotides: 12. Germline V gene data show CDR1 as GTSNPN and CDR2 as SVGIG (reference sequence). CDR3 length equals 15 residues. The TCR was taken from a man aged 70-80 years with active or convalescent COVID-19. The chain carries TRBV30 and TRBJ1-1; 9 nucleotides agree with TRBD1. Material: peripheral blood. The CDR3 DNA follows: TGTGCCTGCCGCCTTGGACAGGGGTTTGTCACTGAAGCTTTCTTT. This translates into CACRLGQGFVTEAFF. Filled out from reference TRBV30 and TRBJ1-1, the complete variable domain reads SQTIHQWPATLVQPVGSPLSLECTVEGTSNPNLYWYRQAAGRGLQLLFYSVGIGQISSEVPQNLSASRPQDRQFILSSKKLLLSDSGFYLCACRLGQGFVTEAFFGQGTRLTVV.